The T cell receptor (beta chain) described here comes from a study of PD-L1 blockade in urothelial cancer. At the level of the study: It was at some point between 2013 and 2014 that patients started atezolizumab at 1,200 mg intravenously every 3 weeks. At 3 weeks after treatment start (second dose) and again at 6 weeks, blood was analyzed. Patients had been given 0 to 3 earlier chemotherapy regimens.

The CDR3 contains 17 residues. Germline V gives CDR1 MNHNS, CDR2 SASEGT. Trimming took off 2 bases at V and 0 bases at J, with 15 bases between the two ends. Synthetic templates analogous to TCR were spiked into all PCRs individually. The protocol was immunoSEQ multiplex PCR, while the TCRdb copy is restricted to in-frame clones and leaves out a portion. Here the sample spans tens of thousands of clones, around 85% being singletons. Sample: PBMCs, taken around atezolizumab (anti-PD-L1) treatment. This chain links TRBV6-1 with TRBJ2-3, with D hard to call. The sequence derives from a man aged 60-69 years with urothelial cancer. The CDR3 DNA reads as TGTGCCAGCAGTGAAAGGTCGGAGATTTATAGCACAGATACGCAGTATTTT. This gives the protein CASSERSEIYSTDTQYF.